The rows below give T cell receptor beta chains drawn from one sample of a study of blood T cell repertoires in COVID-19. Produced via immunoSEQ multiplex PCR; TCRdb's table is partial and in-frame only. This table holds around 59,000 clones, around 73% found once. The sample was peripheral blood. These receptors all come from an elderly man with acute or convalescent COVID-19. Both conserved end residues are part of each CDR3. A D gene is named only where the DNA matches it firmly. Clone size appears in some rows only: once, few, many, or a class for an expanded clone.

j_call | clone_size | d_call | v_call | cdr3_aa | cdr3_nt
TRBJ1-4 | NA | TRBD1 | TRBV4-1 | CASSKGGVGEKLFF | TGCGCCAGCAGCAAAGGGGGCGTGGGTGAAAAACTGTTTTTT
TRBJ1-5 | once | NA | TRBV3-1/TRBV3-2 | CASSPSARASKQPQHF | TGTGCCAGCAGCCCCTCTGCCAGGGCTTCAAAACAGCCCCAGCATTTT
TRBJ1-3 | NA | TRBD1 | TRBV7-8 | CASSVGTGAGNTIYF | TGTGCCAGCAGCGTAGGGACAGGGGCTGGAAACACCATATATTTT
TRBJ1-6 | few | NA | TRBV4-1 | CASSQDPSRVSPLHF | TGCGCCAGCAGCCAAGATCCAAGTCGGGTTTCACCCCTCCACTTT
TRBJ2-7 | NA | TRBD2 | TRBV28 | CASSWDRDYRTYEQYF | TGTGCCAGCAGTTGGGATAGGGACTACCGAACCTACGAGCAGTACTTC
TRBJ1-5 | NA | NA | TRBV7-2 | CASSLAFSGQGNQPQHF | TGTGCCAGCAGCTTAGCTTTTTCAGGGCAGGGCAATCAGCCCCAGCATTTT
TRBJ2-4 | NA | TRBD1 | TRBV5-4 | CASSTGTEAKNIQYF | TGTGCCAGCAGCACCGGGACAGAGGCCAAAAACATTCAGTACTTC
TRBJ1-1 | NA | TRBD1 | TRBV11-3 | CASSLRQGGTEAFF | TGTGCCAGCAGCTTAAGACAGGGGGGTACTGAAGCTTTCTTT
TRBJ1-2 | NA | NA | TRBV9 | CASSFLSNYGYTF | TGTGCCAGCAGTTTCCTGTCTAACTATGGCTACACCTTC
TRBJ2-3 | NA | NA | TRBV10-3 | CAISGSGIDTDTQYF | TGTGCCATCAGTGGTTCAGGGATAGACACAGATACGCAGTATTTT
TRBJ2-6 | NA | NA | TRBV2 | CASSDETAGANVLTF | TGTGCCAGCAGTGATGAGACAGCTGGGGCCAACGTCCTGACTTTC
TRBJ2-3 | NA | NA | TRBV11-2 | CASSLLGGSTDTQYF | TGTGCCAGCAGCTTACTTGGCGGGAGCACAGATACGCAGTATTTT
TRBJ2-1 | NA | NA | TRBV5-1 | CASSLVDPNLNNEQFF | TGCGCCAGCAGCTTGGTAGATCCTAATTTGAACAATGAGCAGTTCTTC
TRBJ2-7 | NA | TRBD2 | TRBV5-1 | CASSLEGLERGEQYF | TGCGCCAGCAGCTTGGAGGGACTAGAAAGGGGAGAGCAGTACTTC
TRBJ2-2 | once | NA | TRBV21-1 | CASSAGLAGLFAGELFF | TGTGCCAGCAGCGCCGGGCTAGCGGGCTTGTTTGCCGGGGAGCTGTTTTTT
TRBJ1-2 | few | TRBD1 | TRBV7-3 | CASSLVGQGFDGYTF | TGTGCCAGCAGCTTAGTGGGACAGGGGTTCGATGGCTACACCTTC
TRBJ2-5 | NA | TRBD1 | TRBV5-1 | CASSQIIGQGIGTQYF | TGCGCCAGCAGCCAAATTATCGGACAGGGTATAGGGACCCAGTACTTC
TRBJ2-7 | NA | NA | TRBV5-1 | CASSLEGGSDEQYF | TGCGCCAGCAGCTTGGAGGGGGGGTCCGACGAGCAGTACTTC
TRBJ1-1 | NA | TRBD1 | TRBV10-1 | CASSERGTVGINTEAFF | TGCGCCAGCAGTGAGCGGGGGACAGTAGGTATAAACACTGAAGCTTTCTTT